A selection of T cell receptor beta chains follows, all from one sample in a study of shared clonotypes between healthy human individuals. This table comes from immunoSEQ multiplex PCR, and its TCRdb copy is limited to in-frame clones, with some not included. The sample lists some 2,400,000 clones; under 97% were seen once. The sample comprised naive CD4+ T cells sorted from blood. The receptors were sampled from a man aged 18 to 30 in good health. Both conserved end residues are part of each CDR3. The order of the fields is CDR3 DNA, CDR3 protein, J gene, V gene, D gene, clone size, CDR3 length. D genes are given only for firm matches. Not all rows give a size; the values are once, few, many and, for expanded clones, a class.

TGTGCCAGCAGCCCTCCGGGACAGCACACTGAAGCTTTCTTT CASSPPGQHTEAFF TRBJ1-1 TRBV6-1 TRBD1 once 14
TGTGCCAGCAGCTTAGATGGTGAGAGCTCTGGAAACACCATATATTTT CASSLDGESSGNTIYF TRBJ1-3 TRBV7-2 . . 16
TGTGCCAGCTCCTACGAGCGGAGCTCCTACGAGCAGTACTTC CASSYERSSYEQYF TRBJ2-7 TRBV18 . . 14
TGTGCCAGCAGTTCTGGCGGACAGGGCAATCAGCCCCAGCATTTT CASSSGGQGNQPQHF TRBJ1-5 TRBV6-6 TRBD1 . 15
TGCGCCAGCAGCTTGACGGTAGCGCCCCCCTACGAGCAGTACTTC CASSLTVAPPYEQYF TRBJ2-7 TRBV5-1 . . 15
TGTGCCAGCAGCTTGAGAACGGATCAGCCCCAGCATTTT CASSLRTDQPQHF TRBJ1-5 TRBV11-2 . . 13
TGTGCCTGGAGTCCCTGGGGGGATCGGAATGAAAAACTGTTTTTT CAWSPWGDRNEKLFF TRBJ1-4 TRBV30 . . 15
TGTGCCAGCAGTACCGGGACAGTGAATTCACCCCTCCACTTT CASSTGTVNSPLHF TRBJ1-6 TRBV28 TRBD1 once 14
TGTGCCAGCAGCTTGGGGGAAGAAACAGATACGCAGTATTTT CASSLGEETDTQYF TRBJ2-3 TRBV7-9 . . 14
TGTGCCTGGAGTGTACCTCCTGGGCAGGGGCTAGGATACGAGCAGTACTTC CAWSVPPGQGLGYEQYF TRBJ2-7 TRBV30 . . 17
TGTGCCAGCAGCCCAGGGGCTGGAAACACCATATATTTT CASSPGAGNTIYF TRBJ1-3 TRBV7-8 . . 13
TGTTTCTCATGGCTTATCCAAGAGACCCAGTACTTC CFSWLIQETQYF TRBJ2-5 TRBV5-5 . . 12
TGTGCCAGCTCACCACCCTACGGCCCCTCCGAGCAGTACTTC CASSPPYGPSEQYF TRBJ2-7 TRBV18 . . 14
TGTGCCAGCAGTGAAATGGAGGGTAATTCACCCCTCCACTTT CASSEMEGNSPLHF TRBJ1-6 TRBV6-1 . . 14
TGTGCCAGCGGAGATGGACTAGCGGTGAACACCGGGGAGCTGTTTTTT CASGDGLAVNTGELFF TRBJ2-2 TRBV2 TRBD2 . 16
TGTGCCATCACCACGACAGGTCGCGCTTCTTACGAGCAGTACTTC CAITTTGRASYEQYF TRBJ2-7 TRBV10-3 . . 15
TGTGCCATCACGGAGTACTCTGGAAACACCATATATTTT CAITEYSGNTIYF TRBJ1-3 TRBV10-3 . . 13
TGTGCCAGTGGGCGGAGAGACGGTACTAATGAAAAACTGTTTTTT CASGRRDGTNEKLFF TRBJ1-4 TRBV19 . . 15
TGTGCCAGCTCACCCCCCTGGCCTGGGGGAGACGAGCAGTACTTC CASSPPWPGGDEQYF TRBJ2-7 TRBV18 . . 15
TGTGCCAGCAGTTATAGGGCCAGCCACTACGAGCAGTACTTC CASSYRASHYEQYF TRBJ2-7 TRBV6-5 . . 14
TGTGCCAGCAGCCACCGGGACAGGGGCCCAGATACGCAGTATTTT CASSHRDRGPDTQYF TRBJ2-3 TRBV21-1 . . 15
TGTGCCAGCAGTTACTCGCTTAGCGGGGGGAGGGATACGCAGTATTTT CASSYSLSGGRDTQYF TRBJ2-3 TRBV6-5 TRBD2 . 16
TGTGCCAGCAGTTACTCCGGGACAGAGTCCTACGAGCAGTACTTC CASSYSGTESYEQYF TRBJ2-7 TRBV6-6 TRBD1 . 15
TGTGCCAGCAGGACGGTGAACACCGGGGAGCTGTTTTTT CASRTVNTGELFF TRBJ2-2 TRBV6-1 . . 13
TGTGCCAGCATCGTCCCCGGTTACGAGCAGTACTTC CASIVPGYEQYF TRBJ2-7 TRBV11-3 . . 12
TGTGCCTGGAGTGGGACCCCCTTGAACACTGAAGCTTTCTTT CAWSGTPLNTEAFF TRBJ1-1 TRBV30 . . 14
TGTGCCATCAGTGATTCGCCAAATTCACCCCTCCACTTT CAISDSPNSPLHF TRBJ1-6 TRBV10-3 . . 13
TGTGCCAGCAGTTCGGGGGGGAACTATGGCTACACCTTC CASSSGGNYGYTF TRBJ1-2 TRBV27 . . 13
TGTGCCAGCAGCGGGGGCTGGACAGGGAGGATCAACACTGAAGCTTTCTTT CASSGGWTGRINTEAFF TRBJ1-1 TRBV9 TRBD1 once 17
TGTGCCAGCAGCTTAGCCGGGACTAGCGGGATATACGAGCAGTACTTC CASSLAGTSGIYEQYF TRBJ2-7 TRBV7-6 TRBD2 . 16
TGTGCCACCCTAGGGCGACAGGGATCCTACGAGCAGTACTTC CATLGRQGSYEQYF TRBJ2-7 TRBV28 TRBD1 . 14
TGCAGCTCCCGGGACGAGCTGTCCTACGAGCAGTACTTC CSSRDELSYEQYF TRBJ2-7 TRBV29-1 . . 13
TGTGCCAGCAGCCCGGGACTAGCGGGAGCATACGAGCAGTACTTC CASSPGLAGAYEQYF TRBJ2-7 TRBV5-4 TRBD2 . 15
TGTGCCAGCACACAGATGAACACTGAAGCTTTCTTT CASTQMNTEAFF TRBJ1-1 TRBV6-6 . . 12
TGTGCCAGCAGCCTACGACTAGCGGGGGATTCTAGCACAGATACGCAGTATTTT CASSLRLAGDSSTDTQYF TRBJ2-3 TRBV11-1 TRBD2 . 18
TGCAGCGTCGGGACAAGACTAGCTAAAGAGACCCAGTACTTC CSVGTRLAKETQYF TRBJ2-5 TRBV29-1 . . 14
TGTGCCAGCAGCTTAGTCGGGTCTTCGGCAGGGACTAGCGGGAAGTACAATGAGCAGTTCTTC CASSLVGSSAGTSGKYNEQFF TRBJ2-1 TRBV7-6 TRBD2 . 21
TGTGCCAGCAGCGCGGGGTATTATAATTCACCCCTCCACTTT CASSAGYYNSPLHF TRBJ1-6 TRBV9 . . 14
TGTGCCAGCTCACCAATGCAGAACACTGAAGCTTTCTTT CASSPMQNTEAFF TRBJ1-1 TRBV18 . once 13
TGTGCCAGCAGTGACAGGACGGTTTCTCTAGCTGGCTACACCTTC CASSDRTVSLAGYTF TRBJ1-2 TRBV6-1 . . 15
TGTGCCAGCAGTGAACAGGGCGGGGAGACCCAGTACTTC CASSEQGGETQYF TRBJ2-5 TRBV6-1 . . 13
TGTGCCAGCAGTGATCGGGGACAGTACTACGAGCAGTACTTC CASSDRGQYYEQYF TRBJ2-7 TRBV6-1 TRBD1 . 14
TGTGCCAGCAGTGACCGGGGTTTCAATCAGCCCCAGCATTTT CASSDRGFNQPQHF TRBJ1-5 TRBV25-1 . once 14
TGCAGTGCTAGGGCGAACACTGAAGCTTTCTTT CSARANTEAFF TRBJ1-1 TRBV20-1 . . 11
TGTGCCAGCAGCTTAGCGGGACAGGGGGCGCTTGGGGCCAACGTCCTGACTTTC CASSLAGQGALGANVLTF TRBJ2-6 TRBV7-2 TRBD1 . 18
TGTGCCAGCAGAAGACAACCATTAGGTATGGGCGAGCAGTACTTC CASRRQPLGMGEQYF TRBJ2-7 TRBV28 . . 15
TGTGCCAGCAGCTCCGGCAGAACAACCTACAATGAGCAGTTCTTC CASSSGRTTYNEQFF TRBJ2-1 TRBV11-2 . . 15
TGTGCCACCAGCACGGGAGACAGGGGGCGAGATACGCAGTATTTT CATSTGDRGRDTQYF TRBJ2-3 TRBV15 TRBD1 . 15
TGTGCCAGCACCGAACATGGACAGCATTCACCCCTCCACTTT CASTEHGQHSPLHF TRBJ1-6 TRBV27 . . 14
TGTGCCAGCAGTTTGACAGGGGGCAGTGAAAAACTGTTTTTT CASSLTGGSEKLFF TRBJ1-4 TRBV6-6 TRBD1 once 14
TGTGCCTGGAGTGCTGGGACAGGGTCGAGCAATCAGCCCCAGCATTTT CAWSAGTGSSNQPQHF TRBJ1-5 TRBV30 TRBD1 . 16
TGCGCCAGCAGGAGGGGGCTGAATGAGCAGTTCTTC CASRRGLNEQFF TRBJ2-1 TRBV5-1 TRBD1 . 12
TGTGCCAGCAGTTACTCCCTAGGACAGGGTGATTCACCCCTCCACTTT CASSYSLGQGDSPLHF TRBJ1-6 TRBV6-6 TRBD1 . 16
TGTGCCTGGAGTGTACGGGGCGACAATGAGCAGTTCTTC CAWSVRGDNEQFF TRBJ2-1 TRBV30 . . 13
TGTGCCAGTAGTGCAGGGACAGGGTACACCGGGGAGCTGTTTTTT CASSAGTGYTGELFF TRBJ2-2 TRBV19 TRBD1 . 15
TGTGCCAGCAGCTACAGGGCGCTCAGGCCTGGAAACACCATATATTTT CASSYRALRPGNTIYF TRBJ1-3 TRBV5-8 . . 16
TGTGCCTGGAGTGCTACTACCGGGACAAAGAACACTGAAGCTTTCTTT CAWSATTGTKNTEAFF TRBJ1-1 TRBV30 . . 16
TGTGCCGTAGTTGGACGAGCCTACGAGCAGTACTTC CAVVGRAYEQYF TRBJ2-7 TRBV6-5 . . 12
TGTGCCAGCACATCGACTAGCGGGAGGGCCTCGAACACCGGGGAGCTGTTTTTT CASTSTSGRASNTGELFF TRBJ2-2 TRBV11-2 TRBD2 . 18